These 29 T cell receptor beta chains were all obtained from the same sample, sequenced in a study of blood T cell repertoires in COVID-19. Sequencing was performed with immunoSEQ multiplex PCR; in TCRdb, only in-frame clones are kept and a portion is missing. Altogether fewer than 300,000 clones are present, about 89% being singletons, with the ten largest covering over 1.2%. Input material: peripheral blood. Receptors originate from a woman between 35 and 50 years old who had recovered from COVID-19.

V and J are TRBV6-5 and TRBJ1-3; D gene ambiguous. Between the trimmed V and J ends, which lost 8 bases and 0 bases, there was a span of 11 bases. The CDR3 runs to 14 residues. Germline V gene data show CDR1 as MNHEY and CDR2 as SVGAGI. CDR3 nucleotide sequence: TGTGCCAGCTTAGAGTTGAGCTCTGGAAACACCATATATTTT. Its translation: CASLELSSGNTIYF.

The genes are TRBV4-1 and TRBJ2-7; the D gene is possibly TRBD1 (5 bases). The ends were cut back, 0 bases at V and 7 bases at J, with 13 bases in the middle. The CDR3 totals 14 residues. Germline V CDR1 and CDR2: MGHRA, YSYEKL. The CDR3 DNA reads TGCGCCAGCAGCCAAGAAGGGGATCTGTGGGAGCAGTACTTC. This codes for CASSQEGDLWEQYF.

V is TRBV30 and J is TRBJ2-5, with D tentatively TRBD2 (6 bases). The germline CDR1 and CDR2 sequences are GTSNPN and SVGIG (reference sequence). The CDR3 is made up of 14 amino acids. V dropped 4 bases and J dropped 3 bases, with 15 bases sitting between them. The CDR3 coding sequence is TGTGCCTGGACAAAGGGACTTGGTGAAGAGACCCAGTACTTC. It is translated as CAWTKGLGEETQYF.

The V call is TRBV5-5, the J call TRBJ1-1; D is undetermined. From germline, CDR1 is SGHKS and CDR2 YYEKEE (reference sequence). Trimming took 3 bases from V and 10 from J, leaving 13 bases between them. This CDR3 is built from 12 residues. Here the CDR3 reads CASSYETRGAFF. The CDR3 DNA sequence: TGTGCCAGCAGCTACGAGACTCGAGGAGCTTTCTTT.

The chain combines TRBV2 with TRBJ1-2, with D perhaps TRBD1 (5 bases). This CDR3 is built from 12 residues. The germline CDR1 and CDR2 sequences are SNHLY and FYNNEI. With 9 bases removed from V and 6 bases from J, the gap between germline ends came to 14 bases. Here the CDR3 reads CASRETVHGYTF. The CDR3 nucleotides read TGTGCCAGTCGGGAGACAGTACATGGCTACACCTTC.

Comments on this clone: Mismatch with germline at one junction end may stem from a read error. The chain carries TRBV7-7 and TRBJ2-3, with 13 bases aligning to TRBD2. This CDR3 has 20 residues. Germline lookup yields CDR1 SSHAT and CDR2 FNYEAQ (reference sequence). CDR3 bases: TGTGCTAGCAGCGATCCGGGACTAGCGGGACTCAGGGGACGCACAGATACGCAGTATTTT. Amino acid sequence: CASSDPGLAGLRGRTDTQYF.

The rearrangement links TRBV19 to TRBJ1-1, with D maybe TRBD1 (6 bases). This CDR3 has 15 amino acids. CDR1 LNHDA and CDR2 SQIVND come from the germline V gene (reference sequence). Trimming pared 3 bases from V and 5 bases from J, leaving 16 bases between. The CDR3 reads CASSISWGGGTEAFF. CDR3 DNA: TGTGCCAGTAGTATTTCCTGGGGGGGCGGGACTGAAGCTTTCTTT.

Turning to this clone: This same CDR3 is encoded by further DNA sequences in the sample. The V and J genes are TRBV30 and TRBJ2-7; no reliable D call. Germline CDR1 is GTSNPN and CDR2 is SVGIG (reference sequence). V lost 3 bases and J 1 base, leaving 10 bases between the germline ends. The CDR3 runs 13 residues. The CDR3 here is CAWRRGPSYEQYF. CDR3 nucleotides: TGTGCCTGGAGACGCGGCCCATCCTACGAGCAGTACTTC.

This chain links TRBV24-1 with TRBJ2-2; 8 bases align to TRBD1. V shed 7 bases and J 6 bases; nucleotides not matched to a gene: 6. The germline V gene has CDR1 KGHDR and CDR2 SFDVKD. CDR3 length: 14 residues. CDR3 in DNA: TGTGCCACCAGGGCGATACAGGGGGCCGGGGAGCTGTTTTTT. Amino acids: CATRAIQGAGELFF.

The rearrangement joins TRBV4-3 to TRBJ2-7, with D tentatively TRBD2 (5 bases). This CDR3 has 13 amino acids. V was pared by 4 bases and J by 9 bases, with 16 bases between. Germline-derived CDR1 and CDR2 are LGHNA and YSLEER. The CDR3 reads CASSPGVRVGQYF. As DNA, the CDR3 is TGCGCCAGCAGCCCCGGGGTCCGGGTGGGGCAGTACTTC.

V gene TRBV19 combines with J gene TRBJ1-2; 8 bases map to TRBD1. This CDR3 has 13 residues. With 7 bases clipped from V and 8 bases from J, the junction kept 9 bases outside the gene matches. In germline, CDR1 is LNHDA, CDR2 SQIVND (reference sequence). As DNA, the CDR3 is TGTGCCAGTACCTCGGACAGGGAGAGGGGCTACACCTTC. Translated, it gives CASTSDRERGYTF.

CDR3 loop: CASSLGALREQFF. Here the CDR3 DNA reads TGTGCCAGCAGCTTAGGAGCGTTACGCGAGCAGTTCTTC. The chain links TRBV7-8 to TRBJ2-1; no reliable D call. Germline loops: CDR1 SGHVS, CDR2 FQNEAQ. This CDR3 is 13 amino acids long. The ends were cut back, 1 base at V and 10 bases at J, with 11 bases in the middle.

The chain carries TRBV27 and TRBJ2-2; D gene unclear. Germline V CDR1 and CDR2: MNHEY, SMNVEV (reference sequence). CDR3 length: 15 residues. The V gene lost 3 bases and the J gene lost 5 bases, with 13 bases spanning the gap. The CDR3 spells CASSLKRHRTGELFF. The CDR3 DNA sequence: TGTGCCAGCAGTTTGAAGAGACATCGGACCGGGGAGCTGTTTTTT.

V gene TRBV5-1 combines with J gene TRBJ2-5; possibly TRBD2 for D (6 bases). CDR1 and CDR2 from the germline V gene are SGHRS and YFSETQ. The germline V and J ends were trimmed by 0 bases and 4 bases, with 19 bases remaining between them. CDR3 length equals 17 residues. The CDR3 DNA is TGCGCCAGCAGCTTGGGGACCGCGGGACCCCCCTTAGAGACCCAGTACTTC. Its translation: CASSLGTAGPPLETQYF.

This clone has a single count. This chain connects TRBV28 to TRBJ1-1, with 8 bases identical to TRBD1. The germline CDR1 and CDR2 sequences are MDHEN and SYDVKM. V shed 6 bases and J 7 bases; nucleotides not matched to a gene: 13. This CDR3 is built from 15 residues. The DNA of the CDR3 is TGTGCCAGCAGGACTCCGACAGGGGCCGTGGGTGAAGCTTTCTTT. It yields the protein CASRTPTGAVGEAFF.

This clone was observed a handful of times. V gene TRBV30 combines with J gene TRBJ2-7; 9 nucleotides line up with TRBD2. V trimming: 0 bases; J trimming: 2 bases; junction bases outside the gene matches: 5. CDR3 length equals 15 residues. Germline CDR1 is GTSNPN and CDR2 is SVGIG (reference sequence). Here the CDR3 reads CAWSVAGLAAYEQYF. The CDR3 bases are TGTGCCTGGAGTGTAGCGGGACTAGCCGCCTACGAGCAGTACTTC.

CDR3 DNA: TGTGCCATCAGAATACAGGGAGCGGGGGGTGAGCAGTTCTTC. This codes for CAIRIQGAGGEQFF. The V call is TRBV10-3, the J call TRBJ2-1, with 9 nucleotides matching TRBD2. CDR1 ENHRY and CDR2 SYGVKD come from the germline V gene. This CDR3 contains 14 residues. The junction had 9 bases not matched to a gene; V was cut back by 6 bases and J by 9 bases.

V gene TRBV6-5 combines with J gene TRBJ2-1; D gene ambiguous. Germline loops: CDR1 MNHEY, CDR2 SVGAGI. V was trimmed by 6 bases and J by 0 bases, leaving 12 bases between them. This CDR3 has 15 amino acids. CDR3 in amino acids: CASSHNPISYNEQFF. The CDR3 region has the DNA TGTGCCAGCAGCCACAACCCGATCTCCTACAATGAGCAGTTCTTC.

In the case of this clone: Other DNA sequences in this sample translate to the same CDR3. V and J are TRBV5-1 and TRBJ2-5; 8 nucleotides agree with TRBD1. The germline gives CDR1 SGHRS, CDR2 YFSETQ. V gave up 0 bases and J gave up 4 bases; unmatched junction bases: 2. The CDR3 sequence is 14 residues long. CDR3 loop: CASSLGTGGETQYF. The CDR3 DNA is TGCGCCAGCAGCTTGGGCACAGGGGGAGAGACCCAGTACTTC.

This clone was counted once. The V and J genes are TRBV3-1 (or the pseudogene TRBV3-2) and TRBJ1-3, with TRBD1 identical over 10 bases. Germline-derived CDR1 and CDR2 are LGHDT and YNNKEL (reference sequence). The CDR3 totals 15 residues. J was trimmed by 3 bases and V by 3 bases; bases with no gene match: 2. The DNA for the CDR3 is TGTGCCAGCAGCCAGGGACAGGGGTATGGAAACACCATATATTTT. This translates into CASSQGQGYGNTIYF.

The chain couples TRBV2 to TRBJ2-5; maybe TRBD2 (5 bases). V was clipped by 2 bases and J by 2 bases, with 9 bases between them. The germline gives CDR1 SNHLY, CDR2 FYNNEI. The CDR3 extends over 14 amino acids. CDR3 residues: CASSELRGQETQYF. The DNA of the CDR3 is TGTGCCAGCAGTGAACTCCGGGGACAAGAGACCCAGTACTTC.

The chain is built from TRBV27 and TRBJ1-1; D remains unclear. Germline assignment: CDR1 MNHEY and CDR2 SMNVEV (reference sequence). The V end was cut by 5 bases, the J end by 1 base, with 17 bases between. CDR3 size: 16 residues. CDR3 protein: CASSLFPLAPNTEAFF. In nucleotides, the CDR3 is TGTGCCAGCAGTCTATTCCCCCTAGCACCGAACACTGAAGCTTTCTTT.

The genes are TRBV28 and TRBJ1-4, with a possible D match to TRBD1 (6 bases). In germline, CDR1 is MDHEN, CDR2 SYDVKM. CDR3 size: 14 residues. The V end was cut by 6 bases, the J end by 7 bases, with 15 bases between. CDR3 DNA: TGTGCCAGCAGCTCACAGGGCTTGGGTGAAAAACTGTTTTTT. Protein product: CASSSQGLGEKLFF.

The chain uses TRBV4-3 and TRBJ2-3, with TRBD1 identical over 9 bases. J lost 3 bases, V lost 0 bases, and 4 bases had no gene match. Germline CDR1 is LGHNA and CDR2 is YSLEER. The CDR3 has 16 residues. The CDR3 sequence is CASSQEYRGLTDTQYF. The CDR3 nucleotides are TGCGCCAGCAGCCAAGAATACAGGGGGCTGACAGATACGCAGTATTTT.

In its sample, this clone was seen once. This rearrangement joins TRBV2 to TRBJ1-4, with D unclear. The CDR3 contains 14 residues. CDR1 SNHLY and CDR2 FYNNEI come from the germline V gene. V was pared by 6 bases and J by 13 bases, with 21 bases between. CDR3 nucleotide sequence: TGTGCCAGCAGACCTGCCCTTGGAAGGAGACCACTGTTTTTT. This sequence encodes CASRPALGRRPLFF.

The chain employs TRBV10-1 and TRBJ2-3, with 9 bases lining up with TRBD2. J was trimmed by 2 bases and V by 6 bases; bases with no gene match: 6. Germline lookup yields CDR1 WNHNN and CDR2 SYGVQD (reference sequence). The CDR3 is 15 amino acids. The CDR3 DNA sequence: TGCGCCAGCAGCAACTTAGCGGGGGACACAGATACGCAGTATTTT. As protein: CASSNLAGDTDTQYF.

The chain combines TRBV10-2 with TRBJ1-4; D is perhaps TRBD1 (6 bases). Germline CDR1 WSHSY, CDR2 SAAADI. The CDR3 length is 14 residues. Trimming shortened V by 5 bases and J by 5 bases, and 12 bases separated the two germline ends. This CDR3 is CASSNRDANEKLFF. The CDR3, as DNA: TGCGCCAGCAGTAACAGGGACGCGAATGAAAAACTGTTTTTT.

Details on this clone: Other DNA sequences in this sample translate to the same CDR3. The V call is TRBV2, the J call TRBJ1-2, with a possible D match to TRBD1 (5 bases). V was cut by 8 bases and J by 3 bases, with 10 bases left in between. From germline, CDR1 is SNHLY and CDR2 FYNNEI. The CDR3 runs to 12 residues. The CDR3 region is CASSGEDYGYTF. CDR3 DNA: TGTGCCAGCTCGGGGGAGGACTATGGCTACACCTTC.

The chain links TRBV5-1 to TRBJ2-2; TRBD1 aligns across 8 bases. The ends lost 3 bases at V and 4 bases at J; junction bases unmatched: 5. Germline V gene data show CDR1 as SGHRS and CDR2 as YFSETQ. The CDR3 extends over 15 amino acids. DNA of the CDR3: TGCGCCAGCAGCTCCCAGGGGGCCGGCACCGGGGAGCTGTTTTTT. Translation gives CASSSQGAGTGELFF. The whole variable domain, filled in from reference TRBV5-1 and TRBJ2-2, reads KAGVTQTPRYLIKTRGQQVTLSCSPISGHRSVSWYQQTPGQGLQFLFEYFSETQRNKGNFPGRFSGRQFSNSRSEMNVSTLELGDSALYLCASSSQGAGTGELFFGEGSRLTVL.